A single sample gave rise to the 12 T cell receptor beta chains below, sequenced in a study of T cell repertoires in cytomegalovirus infection (dated 2019 in TCRdb). The sequencer listed for this sample is Illumina HiSeq 1500. In TCRdb, the public reads were trimmed at Q25 with fastp and aligned with MiXCR, with productive beta chains retained. Each CDR3 protein appears once, grouped with its most common genes and DNA. For this sample the table gives some 440,000 distinct CDR3 sequences, of which 30% to 40% were detected only once. Jointly, the top ten make up 12% to 15% of the sample. Source material: PBMCs. These receptors all stem from a human donor in good health (CMV status not recorded). Some clones in this sample may be carry-over from other donors' samples.

V gene TRBV3-1 combines with J gene TRBJ1-2, with D perhaps matching TRBD1 (6 bases). The germline gives CDR1 LGHDT, CDR2 YNNKEL (reference sequence). The ends were cut back, 4 bases at V and 7 bases at J, with 13 bases in the middle. The CDR3 extends over 13 amino acids. The CDR3 reads CASSPLPGAGYTF. The CDR3 bases are TGTGCCAGCAGCCCCCTACCAGGGGCTGGCTACACCTTC.

The V gene is TRBV29-1, the J gene TRBJ2-2; D uncertain. The CDR3 extends over 14 amino acids. Germline CDR1 reads SQVTM; CDR2 reads ANQGSEA. The ends were cut back, 4 bases at V and 0 bases at J, with 9 bases in the middle. The CDR3 coding sequence is TGCAGCGTTGGTCTCAGAGCGAACACCGGGGAGCTGTTTTTT. It specifies CSVGLRANTGELFF.

Comments on this clonotype: This may be a read error, as it is one base from a much larger clone. CDR3 sequence (DNA): TGTGCCAGCAGTCCCCAGGTGACCGGGGAGCTGTTTTTT. Translation gives CASSPQVTGELFF. The gene calls are TRBV12-3 or TRBV12-4 and TRBJ2-2; D is uncertain. V lost 5 bases to trimming and J lost 5 bases, with 9 bases between them. The CDR3 has 13 amino acids.

The V gene is TRBV11-1, the J gene TRBJ1-1; a weak D match, TRBD1 (5 bases). CDR1 and CDR2 from the germline V gene are SGHAT and FQDESV (reference sequence). V was pared by 1 base and J by 0 bases, with 9 bases between. CDR3 length equals 15 residues. As DNA, the CDR3 is TGTGCCAGCAGCTTAGATGGGACCCTGAACACTGAAGCTTTCTTT. Its translation: CASSLDGTLNTEAFF.

This clonotype was observed a few times. The chain has TRBV28 and TRBJ1-5, with D perhaps matching TRBD1 (5 bases). The CDR3 extends over 16 amino acids. Per the germline V gene, CDR1 is MDHEN and CDR2 is SYDVKM. Between the trimmed V and J ends, which lost 6 bases and 0 bases, there was a span of 15 bases. The CDR3 DNA reads TGTGCCAGCAGGTCCCCCCGACAGAATAGCAATCAGCCCCAGCATTTT. Translation gives CASRSPRQNSNQPQHF.

The V and J genes are TRBV20-1 and TRBJ2-7, with no clear D. The CDR3 spans 14 residues. V was pared by 3 bases and J by 3 bases, with 15 bases between. Germline CDR1 is DFQATT and CDR2 is SNEGSKA (reference sequence). CDR3 DNA: TGCAGTGCTAGCTGGCAGGATGAAAGCTACGAGCAGTACTTC. Residues: CSASWQDESYEQYF.

The rearrangement joins TRBV6-5 to TRBJ2-1; possible D gene TRBD1, 6 bases. The CDR3 covers 17 residues. Trimming cost V 4 bases and J 3 bases, with 19 bases left between them. Looked up from germline, CDR1 is MNHEY and CDR2 is SVGAGI. The CDR3 here is CASSSLGGRVDYNEQFF. The CDR3 DNA is TGTGCCAGCAGTTCCTTAGGGGGAAGGGTTGACTACAATGAGCAGTTCTTC.

The rearrangement joins TRBV4-3 to TRBJ2-1; D is ambiguous. Germline V gene data show CDR1 as LGHNA and CDR2 as YSLEER. V was pared by 4 bases and J by 2 bases, with 15 bases between. This CDR3 has 16 residues. CDR3 protein: CASSPTGLPTYNEQFF. The CDR3, as DNA: TGCGCCAGCAGCCCAACGGGCCTACCTACCTACAATGAGCAGTTCTTC.

The sample holds a few counts of this clonotype. CDR3 coding DNA: TGTGCCAGCAGCCCGACACCGAATGAGCAGTTCTTC. The encoded protein is CASSPTPNEQFF. The chain couples TRBV6-2 or TRBV6-3 to TRBJ2-1; D not certain. V dropped 6 bases and J dropped 7 bases, with 10 bases sitting between them. This CDR3 is built from 12 residues. The V gene's germline CDR1 is MNHEY and CDR2 SVGEGT.

Regarding this clonotype: The junction departs from germline at one end; a sequencing error may be responsible. The genes are TRBV7-3 and TRBJ2-7; 7 bases agree with TRBD2. CDR1 SGHTA and CDR2 FQGTGA come from the germline V gene. CDR3 length: 14 residues. In nucleotides, the CDR3 is TGTGCCAGCAGCTTAAGCGGGAGCTCCTACGAGCAGTCCTTC. Protein sequence: CASSLSGSSYEQSF. Looking up the rest from reference TRBV7-3 and TRBJ2-7 gives the full variable domain: GAGVSQTPSNKVTEKGKYVELRCDPISGHTALYWYRQSLGQGPEFLIYFQGTGAADDSGLPNDRFFAVRPEGSVSTLKIQRTERGDSAVYLCASSLSGSSYEQSFGPGTRLTVT.

This clonotype showed up many times. The V call is TRBV12-3 or TRBV12-4, the J call TRBJ2-1; TRBD2 matches at 11 bases. J was trimmed by 0 bases and V by 5 bases; bases with no gene match: 15. The CDR3 is 20 residues long. For the CDR3, the DNA is TGTGCCAGCAGTCCTCGCTTAGGGGCTAGCGGGGGGCGCTCCTACAATGAGCAGTTCTTC. Translating gives CASSPRLGASGGRSYNEQFF.

This chain joins TRBV7-6 and TRBJ1-4; D ambiguous. Germline assignment: CDR1 SGHVS and CDR2 FNYEAQ. V was trimmed by 5 bases and J by 2 bases, leaving 12 bases between them. This CDR3 has 15 residues. CDR3 region: CASSKTGDTNEKLFF. In DNA form, the CDR3 reads TGTGCCAGCAGCAAAACGGGAGATACTAATGAAAAACTGTTTTTT.